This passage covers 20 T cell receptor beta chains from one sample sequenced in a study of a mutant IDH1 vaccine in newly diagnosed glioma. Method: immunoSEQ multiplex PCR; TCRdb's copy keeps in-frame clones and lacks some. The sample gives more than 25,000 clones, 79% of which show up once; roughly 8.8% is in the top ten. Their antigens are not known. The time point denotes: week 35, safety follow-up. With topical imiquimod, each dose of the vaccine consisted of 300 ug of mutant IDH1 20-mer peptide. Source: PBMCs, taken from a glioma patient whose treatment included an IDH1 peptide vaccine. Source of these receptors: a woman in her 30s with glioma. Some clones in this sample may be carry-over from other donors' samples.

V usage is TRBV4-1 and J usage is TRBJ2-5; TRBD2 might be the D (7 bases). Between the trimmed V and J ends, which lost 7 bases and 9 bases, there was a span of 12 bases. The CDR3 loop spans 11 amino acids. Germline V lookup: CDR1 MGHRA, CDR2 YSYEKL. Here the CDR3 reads CASTGGEAQYF. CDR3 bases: TGCGCCAGCACGGGGGGCGAGGCCCAGTACTTC.

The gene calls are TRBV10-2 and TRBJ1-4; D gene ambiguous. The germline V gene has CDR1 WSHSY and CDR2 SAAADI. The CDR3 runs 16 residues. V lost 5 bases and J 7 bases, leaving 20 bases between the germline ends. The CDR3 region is CASSPKGPRISEKLFF. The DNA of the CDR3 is TGCGCCAGCAGTCCTAAAGGACCGCGAATATCTGAAAAACTGTTTTTT.

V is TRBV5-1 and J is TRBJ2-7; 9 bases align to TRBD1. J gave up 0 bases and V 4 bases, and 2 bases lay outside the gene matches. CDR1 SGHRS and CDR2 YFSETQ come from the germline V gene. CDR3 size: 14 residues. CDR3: CASSLGQGSYEQYF. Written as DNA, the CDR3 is TGCGCCAGCAGCCTGGGACAGGGCTCCTACGAGCAGTACTTC.

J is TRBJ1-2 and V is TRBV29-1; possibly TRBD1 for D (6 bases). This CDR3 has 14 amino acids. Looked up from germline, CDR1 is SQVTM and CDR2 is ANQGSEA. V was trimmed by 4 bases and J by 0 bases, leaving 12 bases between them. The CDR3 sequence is CSVATRGANYGYTF. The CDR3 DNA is TGCAGCGTTGCCACCAGGGGAGCTAACTATGGCTACACCTTC.

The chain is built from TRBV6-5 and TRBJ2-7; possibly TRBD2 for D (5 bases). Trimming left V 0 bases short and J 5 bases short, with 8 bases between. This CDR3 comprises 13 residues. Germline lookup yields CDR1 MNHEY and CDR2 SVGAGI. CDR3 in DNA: TGTGCCAGCAGTTACTCCGAGGGTGACGAGCAGTACTTC. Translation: CASSYSEGDEQYF.

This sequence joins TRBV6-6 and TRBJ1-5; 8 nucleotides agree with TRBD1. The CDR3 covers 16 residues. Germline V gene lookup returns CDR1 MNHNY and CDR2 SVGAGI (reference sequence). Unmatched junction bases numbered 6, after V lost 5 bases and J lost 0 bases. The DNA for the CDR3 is TGTGCCAGCAGTCAAAACAGGGGGAGTAGCAATCAGCCCCAGCATTTT. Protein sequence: CASSQNRGSSNQPQHF.

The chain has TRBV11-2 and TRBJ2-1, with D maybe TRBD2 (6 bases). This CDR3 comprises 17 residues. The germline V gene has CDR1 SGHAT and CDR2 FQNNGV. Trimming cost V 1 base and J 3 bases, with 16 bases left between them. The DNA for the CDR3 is TGTGCCAGCAGCTTAGGACCCCCCGGGAGCATCTACAATGAGCAGTTCTTC. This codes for CASSLGPPGSIYNEQFF. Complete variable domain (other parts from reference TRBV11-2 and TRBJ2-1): EAGVAQSPRYKIIEKRQSVAFWCNPISGHATLYWYQQILGQGPKLLIQFQNNGVVDDSQLPKDRFSAERLKGVDSTLKIQPAKLEDSAVYLCASSLGPPGSIYNEQFFGPGTRLTVL.

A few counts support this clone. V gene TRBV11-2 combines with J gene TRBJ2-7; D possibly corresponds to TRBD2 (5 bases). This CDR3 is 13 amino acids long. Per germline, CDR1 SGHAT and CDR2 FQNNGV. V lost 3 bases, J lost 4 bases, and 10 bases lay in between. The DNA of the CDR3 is TGTGCCAGCAGCTTCTCCGGGGAATACGAGCAGTACTTC. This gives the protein CASSFSGEYEQYF.

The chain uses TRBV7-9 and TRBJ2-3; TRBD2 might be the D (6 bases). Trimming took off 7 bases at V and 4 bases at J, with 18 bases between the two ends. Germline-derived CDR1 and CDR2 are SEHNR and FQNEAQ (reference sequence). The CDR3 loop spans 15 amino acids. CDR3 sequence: CASNKVGLFPDTQYF. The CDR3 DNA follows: TGTGCCAGCAACAAAGTGGGACTTTTCCCAGATACGCAGTATTTT.

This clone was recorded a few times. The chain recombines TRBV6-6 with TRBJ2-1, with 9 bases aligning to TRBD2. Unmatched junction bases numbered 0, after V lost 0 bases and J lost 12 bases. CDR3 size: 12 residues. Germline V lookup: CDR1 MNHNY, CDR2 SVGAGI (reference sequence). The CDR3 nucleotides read TGTGCCAGCAGTTACTCTAGCGGGGGGCAGTTCTTC. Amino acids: CASSYSSGGQFF.

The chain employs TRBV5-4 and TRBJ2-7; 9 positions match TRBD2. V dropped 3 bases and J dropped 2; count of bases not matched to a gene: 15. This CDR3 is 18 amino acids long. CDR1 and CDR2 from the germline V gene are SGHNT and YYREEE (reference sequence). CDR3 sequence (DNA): TGTGCCAGCAGCTCGACCGCGGGGATTAGCGGGGGTGCCTACGAGCAGTACTTC. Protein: CASSSTAGISGGAYEQYF.

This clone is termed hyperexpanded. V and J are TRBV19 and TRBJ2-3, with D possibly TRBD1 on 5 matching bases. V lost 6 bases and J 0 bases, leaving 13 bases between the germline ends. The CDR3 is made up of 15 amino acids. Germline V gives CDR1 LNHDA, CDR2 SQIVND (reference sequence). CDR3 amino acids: CASRRTSSSTDTQYF. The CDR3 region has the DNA TGTGCCAGTAGACGGACATCCTCTAGCACAGATACGCAGTATTTT.

The CDR3 nucleotides are TGTGCCAGCAGGGATATTAATTCACCCCTCCACTTT. Translating gives CASRDINSPLHF. This chain uses TRBV28 with TRBJ1-6; D is undetermined. This CDR3 is 12 amino acids long. Trimming stripped 6 bases from V and 6 bases from J, with 6 bases between. The V gene's germline CDR1 is MDHEN and CDR2 SYDVKM.

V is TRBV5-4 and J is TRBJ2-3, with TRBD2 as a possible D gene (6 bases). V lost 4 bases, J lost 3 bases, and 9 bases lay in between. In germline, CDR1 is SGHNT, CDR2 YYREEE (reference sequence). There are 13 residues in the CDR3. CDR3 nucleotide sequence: TGTGCCAGCAGCCTGCGGGGAACAGATACGCAGTATTTT. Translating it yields CASSLRGTDTQYF.

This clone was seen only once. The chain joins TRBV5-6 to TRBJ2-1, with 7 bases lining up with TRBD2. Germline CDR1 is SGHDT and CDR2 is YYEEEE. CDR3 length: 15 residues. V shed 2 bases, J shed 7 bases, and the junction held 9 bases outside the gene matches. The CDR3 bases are TGTGCCAGCAGCTTAGGCGGGTCGGGGGGAAATGAGCAGTTCTTC. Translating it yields CASSLGGSGGNEQFF.

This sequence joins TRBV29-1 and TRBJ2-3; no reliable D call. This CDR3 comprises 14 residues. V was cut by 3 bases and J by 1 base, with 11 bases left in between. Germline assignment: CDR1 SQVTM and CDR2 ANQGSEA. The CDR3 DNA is TGCAGCGTTGAGATGGGGTGGGGCACAGATACGCAGTATTTT. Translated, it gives CSVEMGWGTDTQYF.

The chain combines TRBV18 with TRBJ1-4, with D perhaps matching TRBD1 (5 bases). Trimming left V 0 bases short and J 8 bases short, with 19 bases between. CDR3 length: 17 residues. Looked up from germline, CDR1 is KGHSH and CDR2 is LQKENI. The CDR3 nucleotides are TGTGCCAGCTCACCACCGACAGCGACGCTAAGTGGGGAAAAACTGTTTTTT. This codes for CASSPPTATLSGEKLFF.

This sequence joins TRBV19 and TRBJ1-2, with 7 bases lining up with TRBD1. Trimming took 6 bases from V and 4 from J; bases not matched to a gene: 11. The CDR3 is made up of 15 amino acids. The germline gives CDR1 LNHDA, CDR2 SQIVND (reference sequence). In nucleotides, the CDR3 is TGTGCCAGTAGAACGACAGGGATCAAGGCCTATGGCTACACCTTC. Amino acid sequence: CASRTTGIKAYGYTF.

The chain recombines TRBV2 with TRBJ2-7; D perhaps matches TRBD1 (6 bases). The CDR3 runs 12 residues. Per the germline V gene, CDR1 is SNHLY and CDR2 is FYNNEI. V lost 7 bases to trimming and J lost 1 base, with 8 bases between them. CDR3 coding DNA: TGTGCCAGCAACGACAGGTCCTACGAGCAGTACTTC. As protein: CASNDRSYEQYF.

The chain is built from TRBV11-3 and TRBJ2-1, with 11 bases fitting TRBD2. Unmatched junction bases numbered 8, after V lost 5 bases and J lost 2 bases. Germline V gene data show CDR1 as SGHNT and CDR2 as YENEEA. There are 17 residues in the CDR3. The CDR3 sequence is CASSPLTSGIPYNEQFF. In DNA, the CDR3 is TGTGCCAGCAGCCCGTTGACTAGCGGGATCCCCTACAATGAGCAGTTCTTC.